This entry describes one TCR beta chain. The data were obtained in a study of blood T cell repertoires in COVID-19. The overall study: The origin of the acute and convalescent COVID-19 samples was the United States, Italy and Spain. PBMCs, B-cell-depleted T cells, or T cells were the source of the cDNA or gDNA that made up the material.

V gave up 7 bases and J gave up 0 bases, with 10 bases separating them. CDR3 length equals 13 residues. Germline V gene sequence: CDR1 MNHEY, CDR2 SVGAGI. As processed by the authors: Estimates of nucleated cell counts were drawn from the amplification of reference gene primers. Using immunoSEQ multiplex PCR, the repertoire was profiled, and TCRdb retains in-frame clones only, with some absent. V, J and clone size are those of that table, while D and trimming were read from the DNA. The sample carries some 78,000 clones, 65% to 85% recorded once. V gene TRBV6-5 combines with J gene TRBJ2-7; no clear D gene. The sample taken for sequencing was peripheral blood. The TCR sequence derives from a man in his sixties with active or convalescent COVID-19. CDR3 DNA: TGTGCCAGCAAAGCGCCTAGCTCCTACGAGCAGTACTTC. Its translation is CASKAPSSYEQYF.